This TCR beta chain was obtained from a study of glioma-infiltrating T cells. Amplification of TCR alpha and beta CDR3 regions from RNA used iRepertoire nested multiplex PCR. Input was roughly 95-400 ng of tissue mRNA or PBMC total RNA. One entry per CDR3 protein, called by TCRdb with MiXCR from the multiplex PCR reads. Of 93,000 or so distinct CDR3 sequences listed, 25% to 30% are singletons. This clonotype showed up many times. Its antigen is not known. Germline V lookup: CDR1 SGHVS, CDR2 FNYEAQ. The CDR3 totals 15 residues. Trimming took off 1 base at V and 0 bases at J, with 9 bases between the two ends. Broader study findings: Tissue-blood divergence was below expectation in non-neoplastic patients, above in gliomas.

The sequenced sample was glioma tissue, nonneoplastic brain tissue, or PBMCs (not recorded which). The rearrangement uses TRBV7-6 and TRBJ1-1; D unclear. This clonotype was obtained from a human donor with low-grade glioma or glioblastoma, undergoing nonglioma brain surgery, or in good health (not recorded which). DNA of the CDR3: TGTGCCAGCAGCTTAGTTCTCGGCATGAACACTGAAGCTTTCTTT. Its protein product is CASSLVLGMNTEAFF.